The 5 T cell receptor beta chains reported below all come from one sample, sequenced in a study of T cell repertoires in cytomegalovirus infection. TCRdb recomputed calls from the reads with MiXCR, one row per CDR3 protein. The sample consists of hundreds of thousands of distinct CDR3 sequences, about 40% of them appearing once. The sequencing sample was made of PBMCs. The receptors were gathered from a human donor in good health (CMV status not recorded). Some clones in this sample may be carry-over from other donors' samples.

The DNA for the CDR3 is TGTGCCAGCGTCAACCATGGGGCAGGGAACACTGAAGCTTTCTTT. Its translation: CASVNHGAGNTEAFF. The chain links TRBV28 to TRBJ1-1; D possibly corresponds to TRBD1 (5 bases). The V end lost 8 bases, the J end lost 1 base, and 17 bases lay between the germline ends. The CDR3 spans 15 residues. The germline CDR1 and CDR2 sequences are MDHEN and SYDVKM.

This chain joins TRBV7-6 and TRBJ1-1, with 8 bases identical to TRBD1. Germline lookup yields CDR1 SGHVS and CDR2 FNYEAQ. The V gene end was trimmed by 5 bases and the J gene end by 5 bases; junction bases not matched to a gene: 10. The CDR3 covers 15 residues. For the CDR3, the DNA is TGTGCCAGCAGCCAGCCTGACAGGGGAGAAACTGAAGCTTTCTTT. It yields the protein CASSQPDRGETEAFF.

There are a few counts of this clonotype. V gene TRBV24-1 combines with J gene TRBJ1-6; D ambiguous. The CDR3 loop spans 14 amino acids. Germline V lookup: CDR1 KGHDR, CDR2 SFDVKD. V was shortened by 9 bases and J by 6 bases, with 14 bases between the two germline ends. The CDR3, as DNA: TGTGCCACCGCTCAGGCAAAGGCTAATTCACCCCTCCACTTT. Its translation is CATAQAKANSPLHF.

This clonotype was found a few times. The chain uses TRBV28 and TRBJ2-5; 7 bases map to TRBD1. Germline V CDR1 and CDR2: MDHEN, SYDVKM. The CDR3 covers 17 residues. J gave up 5 bases and V 5 bases, and 17 bases lay outside the gene matches. CDR3 loop: CASSQRTGLSLRETQYF. The DNA of the CDR3 is TGTGCCAGCAGTCAAAGGACAGGACTGTCTCTCAGGGAGACCCAGTACTTC. Full variable domain (missing parts from reference TRBV28 and TRBJ2-5): DVKVTQSSRYLVKRTGEKVFLECVQDMDHENMFWYRQDPGLGLRLIYFSYDVKMKEKGDIPEGYSVSREKKERFSLILESASTNQTSMYLCASSQRTGLSLRETQYFGPGTRLLVL.

This clonotype turned up a few times. The chain combines TRBV7-6 with TRBJ2-5; D could derive from TRBD1 or TRBD2 (6 bases each). This CDR3 is 14 amino acids long. The germline CDR1 and CDR2 sequences are SGHVS and FNYEAQ. The V gene lost 7 bases and the J gene lost 5 bases, with 17 bases spanning the gap. CDR3 coding DNA: TGTGCCAGCATCAGGGGCGGAGGGGCTGAGACCCAGTACTTC. It translates to CASIRGGGAETQYF.